One sample yielded the 16 T cell receptor beta chains listed below, sequenced in a study of brain T cells in children with intractable seizures (TCRdb year 2021). Taken with the paper, the label for time point translates to: blood from clinic visit 5 months post-surgery; TSC patient then seizure free. Libraries were made using the immunoSEQ multiplex PCR assay. TCRdb took over this immuneACCESS table, retaining in-frame rearrangements with V and J assigned. Such tables are incomplete; in checked studies, under half of the missing clones stem from an unresolved V gene, and the remainder is unexplained. This sample is represented by 300,000 to 400,000 clones; about 93% of them were singletons. Jointly, the top ten make up roughly 6% of the sample. The sample consisted of peripheral blood, taken approximately 5 months after surgery. Every receptor here comes from a boy younger than two with tuberous sclerosis and intractable seizures.

The gene calls are TRBV7-9 and TRBJ1-2, with a weak D call TRBD1 (6 bases). The CDR3 contains 15 residues. Germline assignment: CDR1 SEHNR and CDR2 FQNEAQ (reference sequence). Trimming removed 5 bases at V and 8 bases at J, with 21 bases between. The CDR3 is CASSPGAGVGLGYTF. Written as DNA, the CDR3 is TGTGCCAGCAGCCCGGGGGCGGGCGTTGGCCTAGGCTACACCTTC.

The gene calls are TRBV7-3 and TRBJ2-5; 11 bases match TRBD1. CDR1 and CDR2 from the germline V gene are SGHTA and FQGTGA. With 5 bases clipped from V and 2 bases from J, the junction kept 1 base outside the gene matches. The CDR3 totals 14 residues. CDR3 sequence (DNA): TGTGCCAGCAGCGGGACAGGGGGACAAGAGACCCAGTACTTC. Its protein is CASSGTGGQETQYF. The variable domain in full, completed from reference TRBV7-3 and TRBJ2-5, reads GAGVSQTPSNKVTEKGKYVELRCDPISGHTALYWYRQSLGQGPEFLIYFQGTGAADDSGLPNDRFFAVRPEGSVSTLKIQRTERGDSAVYLCASSGTGGQETQYFGPGTRLLVL.

This chain connects TRBV10-3 to TRBJ1-1; D is undetermined. The length of the CDR3 is 11 residues. Trimming stripped 7 bases from V and 0 bases from J, with 3 bases between. CDR1 and CDR2 (germline): ENHRY, SYGVKD. The DNA for the CDR3 is TGTGCCATCATGATGAACACTGAAGCTTTCTTT. This sequence encodes CAIMMNTEAFF.

The DNA for the CDR3 is TGTGCCAGCAGCCTCTACGAGGGACTGATGGGAAACACCATATATTTT. Its protein product is CASSLYEGLMGNTIYF. The chain has TRBV13 and TRBJ1-3; D might be TRBD1 (5 bases). This CDR3 has 16 amino acids. The germline V gene has CDR1 PRHDT and CDR2 FYEKMQ (reference sequence). V lost 5 bases, J lost 4 bases, and 18 bases lay in between.

V and J are TRBV28 and TRBJ2-7; D unresolved. V was clipped by 8 bases and J by 4 bases, with 12 bases between them. CDR3 length: 12 residues. Germline V gives CDR1 MDHEN, CDR2 SYDVKM. In DNA, the CDR3 is TGTGCCAGCGGGCGGCGACTTTACGAGCAGTACTTC. This encodes CASGRRLYEQYF.

V is TRBV19 and J is TRBJ1-2, with D maybe TRBD1 (6 bases). Looked up from germline, CDR1 is LNHDA and CDR2 is SQIVND (reference sequence). Trimming removed 7 bases from V and 6 bases from J, with 24 bases in between. This CDR3 is 16 amino acids long. The CDR3 nucleotides read TGTGCCAGTACCCCGGGACACCGACTTACCCCAAATGGCTACACCTTC. This codes for CASTPGHRLTPNGYTF.

The chain is built from TRBV7-9 and TRBJ2-1; maybe TRBD2 (6 bases). Trimming took 1 base from V and 13 from J, leaving 11 bases between them. Germline lookup yields CDR1 SEHNR and CDR2 FQNEAQ (reference sequence). The CDR3 extends over 12 amino acids. CDR3 DNA: TGTGCCAGCAGCTTAGGGCGACTAGAACAGTTCTTC. Amino acid sequence: CASSLGRLEQFF.

This sequence joins TRBV10-3 and TRBJ1-3; D remains unclear. The V end was cut by 9 bases, the J end by 4 bases, with 16 bases between. The CDR3 covers 14 residues. Germline-derived CDR1 and CDR2 are ENHRY and SYGVKD. This CDR3 is CAIGNGGVGNTIYF. The CDR3 bases are TGTGCCATTGGAAACGGAGGTGTGGGAAACACCATATATTTT.

The rearrangement joins TRBV9 to TRBJ1-1; D gene uncertain. Looked up from germline, CDR1 is SGDLS and CDR2 is YYNGEE. V shed 0 bases and J shed 0 bases, with 9 bases lying between them. The CDR3 spans 15 residues. The CDR3 loop reads CASSVDGVLNTEAFF. CDR3 bases: TGTGCCAGCAGCGTAGACGGGGTCCTGAACACTGAAGCTTTCTTT.

The chain is built from TRBV19 and TRBJ2-3, with 9 bases lining up with TRBD2. J lost 6 bases, V lost 3 bases, and 7 bases had no gene match. The CDR3 sequence is 15 residues long. Germline loops: CDR1 LNHDA, CDR2 SQIVND (reference sequence). CDR3 amino acids: CASSISGLAYDTQYF. The CDR3 coding sequence is TGTGCCAGTAGTATCTCGGGACTAGCCTACGATACGCAGTATTTT.

This chain's CDR3 is CASSHPGAYNEQFF. CDR3 bases: TGTGCCAGCAGCCATCCGGGGGCCTACAATGAGCAGTTCTTC. The V and J genes are TRBV14 and TRBJ2-1; possible D gene TRBD2, 6 bases. With 3 bases removed from V and 2 bases from J, the gap between germline ends came to 8 bases. CDR3 length: 14 amino acids. The germline V gene encodes CDR1 SGHDN and CDR2 FVKESK. Filled out from reference TRBV14 and TRBJ2-1, the complete variable domain reads EAGVTQFPSHSVIEKGQTVTLRCDPISGHDNLYWYRRVMGKEIKFLLHFVKESKQDESGMPNNRFLAERTGGTYSTLKVQPAELEDSGVYFCASSHPGAYNEQFFGPGTRLTVL.

The chain employs TRBV10-3 and TRBJ1-4; 11 positions match TRBD1. Germline V gene data show CDR1 as ENHRY and CDR2 as SYGVKD. This CDR3 has 15 amino acids. V lost 0 bases to trimming and J lost 7 bases; unmatched junction nucleotides: 1. CDR3 residues: CAISESGTGGEKLFF. The CDR3 bases are TGTGCCATCAGTGAGTCCGGGACAGGGGGTGAAAAACTGTTTTTT.

The CDR3 here is CASSQVSGTEYEQYF. CDR3 sequence (DNA): TGTGCCAGCAGCCAAGTCTCCGGGACAGAATACGAGCAGTACTTC. V and J are TRBV4-2 and TRBJ2-7; 7 bases align to TRBD1. Germline CDR1 and CDR2: LGHNA and YNFKEQ. V lost 1 base to trimming and J lost 4 bases; unmatched junction nucleotides: 7. The length of the CDR3 is 15 residues.

The genes are TRBV11-2 and TRBJ1-3; no reliable D call. The germline CDR1 and CDR2 sequences are SGHAT and FQNNGV. The CDR3 runs to 16 residues. Trimming took 0 bases from V and 5 from J, leaving 14 bases between them. The DNA for the CDR3 is TGTGCCAGCAGCTTAGATTCCGCTTTGAATAGAAACACCATATATTTT. Translation gives CASSLDSALNRNTIYF.

This chain connects TRBV5-6 to TRBJ1-2; D might be TRBD1 (6 bases). The V gene's germline CDR1 is SGHDT and CDR2 YYEEEE. This CDR3 spans 13 amino acids. Trimming took 0 bases from V and 8 from J, leaving 11 bases between them. The DNA of the CDR3 is TGTGCCAGCAGCTTGGTTTCAGGGGAGGGCTACACCTTC. This codes for CASSLVSGEGYTF.

Here the CDR3 reads CASSQDLDWGGQETQYF. The CDR3 coding sequence is TGTGCCAGCAGCCAAGATTTGGACTGGGGGGGACAAGAGACCCAGTACTTC. V usage is TRBV3-1 (or the pseudogene TRBV3-2) and J usage is TRBJ2-5; 7 bases are a match to TRBD2. Per germline, CDR1 LGHDT and CDR2 YNNKEL (reference sequence). This CDR3 spans 17 amino acids. Losses at the gene ends were 0 bases for V and 2 bases for J; bases not matched to a gene: 9.